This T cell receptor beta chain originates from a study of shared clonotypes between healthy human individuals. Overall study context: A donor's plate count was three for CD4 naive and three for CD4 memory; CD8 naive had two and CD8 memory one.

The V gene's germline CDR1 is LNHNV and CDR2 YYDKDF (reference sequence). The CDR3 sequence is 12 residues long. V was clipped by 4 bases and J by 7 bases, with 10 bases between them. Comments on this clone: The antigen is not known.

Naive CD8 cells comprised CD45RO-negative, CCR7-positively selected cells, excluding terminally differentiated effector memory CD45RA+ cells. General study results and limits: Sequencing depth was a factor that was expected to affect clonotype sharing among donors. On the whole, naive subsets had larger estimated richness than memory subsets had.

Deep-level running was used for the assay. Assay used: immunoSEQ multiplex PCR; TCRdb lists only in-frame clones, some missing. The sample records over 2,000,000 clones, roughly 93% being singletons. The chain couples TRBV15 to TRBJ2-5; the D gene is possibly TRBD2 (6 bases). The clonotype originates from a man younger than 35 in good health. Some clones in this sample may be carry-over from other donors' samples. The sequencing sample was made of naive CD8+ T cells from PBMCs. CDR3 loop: CATSTLGGTQYF. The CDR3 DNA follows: TGTGCCACCAGCACCCTGGGGGGGACCCAGTACTTC.